Shown below are 21 T cell receptor beta chains from a single sample sequenced in a study of shared clonotypes between healthy human individuals (dated by TCRdb to about 2020). Libraries were made using the immunoSEQ multiplex PCR assay. Not all clones reach the TCRdb copy of this immuneACCESS table, which keeps in-frame sequences only. Checked studies attribute under half of the gap to unresolved V genes and leave the rest unexplained. Here the sample has over a million clones; around 78% occur a single time. The top ten hold roughly 0.57% of the sample. Sequenced: memory CD4+ T cells from PBMCs. Explained via the paper, the cell subset or site label denotes: CD45RA-negative fraction. The receptor source for this set is a man aged 18 to 35 in good health. Some clones in this sample may be carry-over from other donors' samples.

This clone was detected only a few times. The chain uses TRBV28 and TRBJ2-7, with TRBD2 matching 8 bases. This CDR3 spans 16 amino acids. CDR1 and CDR2 from the germline V gene are MDHEN and SYDVKM. With V trimmed by 1 base and J by 3 bases, 8 bases remained unmatched. The CDR3 DNA is TGTGCCAGCAGTTTATCGCGGGGGGACTTGATCTACGAGCAGTACTTC. It is translated as CASSLSRGDLIYEQYF.

The chain combines TRBV5-4 with TRBJ2-1, with D tentatively TRBD1 or TRBD2 (7 bases each). The CDR3 consists of 17 residues. Trimming shortened V by 1 base and J by 0 bases, and 14 bases separated the two germline ends. CDR1 SGHNT and CDR2 YYREEE come from the germline V gene (reference sequence). CDR3 sequence reads: CASSLREGASSYNEQFF. In nucleotides, the CDR3 is TGTGCCAGCAGCTTGAGGGAGGGGGCTAGCTCCTACAATGAGCAGTTCTTC.

The V and J genes are TRBV7-2 and TRBJ2-1, with D perhaps matching TRBD2 (6 bases). Germline V gene data show CDR1 as SGHTA and CDR2 as FQGNSA. This CDR3 comprises 15 residues. Between the trimmed V and J ends, which lost 0 bases and 8 bases, there was a span of 14 bases. For the CDR3, the DNA is TGTGCCAGCAGCTTAGCGGGAGGTTCGGGCGATGAGCAGTTCTTC. Its protein is CASSLAGGSGDEQFF.

The chain joins TRBV4-3 to TRBJ2-5, with D hard to call. The J call may be faulty, since TRBJ2-7 better matches the DNA end. The CDR3 is 14 amino acids. Germline CDR1 LGHNA, CDR2 YSLEER. This chain's CDR3 is CASSQEGSGSEQYF. DNA for the CDR3: TGCGCCAGCAGCCAAGAGGGGTCGGGCAGCGAGCAGTACTTC.

The V call is TRBV12-5, the J call TRBJ2-5; the D gene could be TRBD1 or TRBD2 (5 bases each). CDR3 length equals 13 residues. The V end lost 9 bases, the J end lost 13 bases, and 24 bases lay between the germline ends. CDR1 and CDR2 from the germline V gene are LGHNT and FRNRAP. DNA of the CDR3: TGTGCTAGCGCCGCGTGGGAGCAGGGCCCTCCGTACTTC. It yields the protein CASAAWEQGPPYF.

J is TRBJ2-7 and V is TRBV10-1; 8 bases are a match to TRBD1. V lost 3 bases to trimming and J lost 4 bases; unmatched junction nucleotides: 5. The CDR3 spans 14 residues. Germline loops: CDR1 WNHNN, CDR2 SYGVQD (reference sequence). DNA for the CDR3: TGCGCCAGCAGTGAAGCCACAGGGGGGTACGAGCAGTACTTC. This gives the protein CASSEATGGYEQYF.

The chain links TRBV6-5 to TRBJ2-5; TRBD2 aligns across 9 bases. The CDR3 loop spans 15 amino acids. CDR1 and CDR2 from the germline V gene are MNHEY and SVGAGI. V shed 6 bases and J 2 bases; nucleotides not matched to a gene: 7. DNA of the CDR3: TGTGCCAGCAGCTCAGCGGGAGGTCGGCAAGAGACCCAGTACTTC. This codes for CASSSAGGRQETQYF.

The rearrangement joins TRBV20-1 to TRBJ1-1; D not certain. This CDR3 comprises 11 residues. The germline V gene has CDR1 DFQATT and CDR2 SNEGSKA (reference sequence). V lost 8 bases and J 3 bases, leaving 10 bases between the germline ends. In DNA form, the CDR3 reads TGCAGTACCGGTCTATACACTGAAGCTTTCTTT. It encodes CSTGLYTEAFF.

The V gene is TRBV11-2, the J gene TRBJ1-4, with TRBD1 matching 7 bases. With V trimmed by 5 bases and J by 8 bases, 8 bases remained unmatched. The germline CDR1 and CDR2 sequences are SGHAT and FQNNGV. The CDR3 totals 14 residues. CDR3: CASSRLGQIEKLFF. The CDR3, as DNA: TGTGCCAGCAGCCGATTGGGACAGATAGAAAAACTGTTTTTT. The whole variable domain, remainder taken from reference TRBV11-2 and TRBJ1-4, is EAGVAQSPRYKIIEKRQSVAFWCNPISGHATLYWYQQILGQGPKLLIQFQNNGVVDDSQLPKDRFSAERLKGVDSTLKIQPAKLEDSAVYLCASSRLGQIEKLFFGSGTQLSVL.

The chain combines TRBV7-3 with TRBJ2-5; D is undetermined. Germline V gives CDR1 SGHTA, CDR2 FQGTGA. CDR3 length: 13 residues. The V end lost 6 bases, the J end lost 1 base, and 9 bases lay between the germline ends. The CDR3 region has the DNA TGTGCCAGCAGGGCCGCCGGCCAAGAGACCCAGTACTTC. It specifies CASRAAGQETQYF.

This clone was detected a few times. The V and J genes are TRBV5-4 and TRBJ2-7, with D tentatively TRBD2 (5 bases). Deletions cut 4 bases from V and 3 bases from J, with 11 bases between. The CDR3 runs to 13 residues. Germline V gene data show CDR1 as SGHNT and CDR2 as YYREEE (reference sequence). The CDR3 sequence: CASSPDGGYEQYF. In nucleotides, the CDR3 is TGTGCCAGCAGCCCGGACGGAGGCTACGAGCAGTACTTC.

V usage is TRBV30 and J usage is TRBJ1-2, with a tentative D call TRBD1 (6 bases). CDR3 length equals 13 residues. With 0 bases removed from V and 8 bases from J, the gap between germline ends came to 13 bases. CDR1 is GTSNPN and CDR2 is SVGIG in the germline V gene (reference sequence). The CDR3 reads CAWSVQGRVGYTF. In nucleotides, the CDR3 is TGTGCCTGGAGTGTACAGGGACGGGTCGGCTACACCTTC. Full variable domain (remainder filled in from reference TRBV30 and TRBJ1-2): SQTIHQWPATLVQPVGSPLSLECTVEGTSNPNLYWYRQAAGRGLQLLFYSVGIGQISSEVPQNLSASRPQDRQFILSSKKLLLSDSGFYLCAWSVQGRVGYTFGSGTRLTVV.

There are a few counts of this clone. This rearrangement joins TRBV9 to TRBJ2-3; D gene ambiguous. Germline V gives CDR1 SGDLS, CDR2 YYNGEE. The CDR3 runs to 14 residues. The V gene lost 4 bases and the J gene lost 2 bases, with 11 bases spanning the gap. The CDR3 nucleotides are TGTGCCAGCAGCTCCCGGGCCCACACAGATACGCAGTATTTT. Encoded protein: CASSSRAHTDTQYF.

This clone occurred a few times. The genes are TRBV2 and TRBJ1-2; D call uncertain. Germline V gives CDR1 SNHLY, CDR2 FYNNEI. V gave up 4 bases and J gave up 7 bases, with 4 bases separating them. This CDR3 has 10 amino acids. CDR3 coding DNA: TGTGCCAGCAGTGGAGCTGGCTACACCTTC. This encodes CASSGAGYTF.

A single count supports this clone. This chain joins TRBV6-1 and TRBJ1-4; 12 bases agree with TRBD1. The CDR3 is 15 residues long. V lost 11 bases and J lost 11; bases outside the gene matches: 15. The germline V gene encodes CDR1 MNHNS and CDR2 SASEGT. DNA for the CDR3: TGTGCCGGAGGGGGACAGGGGGCGCTCCCTGGGAAACTGTTTTTT. Translating it yields CAGGGQGALPGKLFF.

DNA for the CDR3: TGCGCCAGCAGCTTGCTAGCGGGAGAAAATGAGCAGTTCTTC. It encodes CASSLLAGENEQFF. The chain carries TRBV5-1 and TRBJ2-1; TRBD2 aligns across 10 bases. This CDR3 is built from 14 residues. The germline V gene has CDR1 SGHRS and CDR2 YFSETQ. V lost 1 base to trimming and J lost 7 bases; unmatched junction nucleotides: 2.

This chain links TRBV4-3 with TRBJ2-2; TRBD2 is a possible D gene (6 bases). Germline V gene lookup returns CDR1 LGHNA and CDR2 YSLEER. The CDR3 is 16 residues long. The V gene lost 0 bases and the J gene lost 5 bases, with 13 bases spanning the gap. The CDR3 DNA sequence: TGCGCCAGCAGCCAAGAAATTAGCGGAGGGACCGGGGAGCTGTTTTTT. It specifies CASSQEISGGTGELFF.

The chain carries TRBV6-1 and TRBJ2-2; D is unresolved. This CDR3 is built from 13 residues. Germline-derived CDR1 and CDR2 are MNHNS and SASEGT. The V and J ends lost 6 bases and 3 bases respectively, with 8 bases between them. In nucleotides, the CDR3 is TGTGCCAGCAGGTCCAGATACACCGGGGAGCTGTTTTTT. Translated: CASRSRYTGELFF.

The V gene is TRBV2, the J gene TRBJ2-6, with 9 positions matching TRBD1. V shed 10 bases and J 0 bases; nucleotides not matched to a gene: 7. The CDR3 loop spans 16 amino acids. Per the germline V gene, CDR1 is SNHLY and CDR2 is FYNNEI. The CDR3, as DNA: TGTGCCACTTCGGGACAGGGAGGCTCTGGGGCCAACGTCCTGACTTTC. It translates to CATSGQGGSGANVLTF.

The V and J genes are TRBV15 and TRBJ2-7, with TRBD2 as a possible D gene (5 bases). The CDR3 is 14 amino acids. V was trimmed by 2 bases and J by 3 bases, leaving 11 bases between them. CDR1 is LNHNV and CDR2 is YYDKDF in the germline V gene (reference sequence). This CDR3 reads CATSRKRLGYEQYF. In nucleotides, the CDR3 is TGTGCCACCAGCAGAAAGCGGCTGGGCTACGAGCAGTACTTC. Complete variable domain (other parts from reference TRBV15 and TRBJ2-7): DAMVIQNPRYQVTQFGKPVTLSCSQTLNHNVMYWYQQKSSQAPKLLFHYYDKDFNNEADTPDNFQSRRPNTSFCFLDIRSPGLGDTAMYLCATSRKRLGYEQYFGPGTRLTVT.

The rearrangement joins TRBV19 to TRBJ2-7, with D tentatively TRBD2 (6 bases). This CDR3 spans 15 amino acids. Trimming cost V 3 bases and J 2 bases, with 14 bases left between them. Per the germline V gene, CDR1 is LNHDA and CDR2 is SQIVND (reference sequence). CDR3 sequence reads: CASSMGRQGAYEQYF. CDR3 bases: TGTGCCAGTAGTATGGGGAGGCAGGGAGCCTACGAGCAGTACTTC.